This T cell receptor (beta chain) came from a study of blood T cells in healthy people across ages. A second 7 to 11 cycle PCR used barcoded and J-beta primers. MiXCR was run by TCRdb on the 5' RACE reads, yielding one entry per CDR3 protein. The table lists around 1,800,000 distinct CDR3 sequences, roughly 43% of them singletons, with under 30% in the top ten. Germline CDR1 reads SEHNR; CDR2 reads FQNEAQ (reference sequence). The CDR3 is 14 amino acids. The V segment lost 5 bases and the J segment 10 bases; nucleotides outside the gene matches: 13. Each sample yielded at least 6 million isolated PBMCs. Extractions gave at least 6 micrograms of total RNA per sample.

Sequenced sample: blood. The chain has TRBV7-9 and TRBJ1-1; 7 positions match TRBD1. This receptor was taken from a human donor in good health. Here the CDR3 DNA reads TGTGCCAGCAGCCAATTCGACAGGGATACGGGAGCTTTCTTT. Residues: CASSQFDRDTGAFF. Variable domain in full (rest from reference TRBV7-9 and TRBJ1-1): DTGVSQNPRHKITKRGQNVTFRCDPISEHNRLYWYRQTLGQGPEFLTYFQNEAQLEKSRLLSDRFSAERPKGSFSTLEIQRTEQGDSAMYLCASSQFDRDTGAFFGQGTRLTVV.